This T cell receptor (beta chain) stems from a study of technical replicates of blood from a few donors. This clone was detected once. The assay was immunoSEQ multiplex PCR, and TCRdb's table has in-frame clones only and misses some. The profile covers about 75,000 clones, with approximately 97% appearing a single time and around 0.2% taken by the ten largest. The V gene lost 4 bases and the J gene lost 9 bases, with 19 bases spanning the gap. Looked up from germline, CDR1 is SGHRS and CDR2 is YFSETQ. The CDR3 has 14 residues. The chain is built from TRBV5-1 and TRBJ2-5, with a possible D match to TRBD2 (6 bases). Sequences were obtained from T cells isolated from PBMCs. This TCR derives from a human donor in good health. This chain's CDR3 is CASSPKTTTGAQYF. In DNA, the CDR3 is TGCGCCAGCAGCCCCAAGACTACTACGGGGGCCCAGTACTTC.